The next 15 T cell receptor beta chains were all read from a single sample in a study of blood T cells in healthy people across ages. Combining a sample-barcoded 5' primer with a J-beta primer mix, a second PCR ran for roughly 6 to 12 cycles. One entry per CDR3 protein, called by TCRdb with MiXCR from the 5' RACE reads. The sample yields some 640,000 distinct CDR3 sequences, about 52% seen once. Sequenced: blood. The receptors were gathered from a woman in her sixties in good health.

The chain is built from TRBV2 and TRBJ1-5, with D possibly TRBD1 on 5 matching bases. Per the germline V gene, CDR1 is SNHLY and CDR2 is FYNNEI. The CDR3 extends over 15 amino acids. V shed 5 bases and J shed 2 bases, with 13 bases lying between them. CDR3 coding DNA: TGTGCCAGCAGTTCCGCGAGGGGCGGCAATCAGCCCCAGCATTTT. Translation: CASSSARGGNQPQHF.

This clonotype was counted only a few times. CDR3 residues: CASSAPVEDTQYF. In DNA form, the CDR3 reads TGTGCCAGCAGTGCCCCCGTGGAAGATACGCAGTATTTT. The chain couples TRBV12-3 or TRBV12-4 to TRBJ2-3; D unclear. The length of the CDR3 is 13 residues. Trimming took 5 bases from V and 5 from J, leaving 11 bases between them.

The chain employs TRBV6-2 or TRBV6-3 and TRBJ1-1; D is unresolved. Germline V CDR1 and CDR2: MNHEY, SVGEGT. The ends were cut back, 5 bases at V and 5 bases at J, with 12 bases in the middle. The CDR3 length is 13 residues. The CDR3 DNA follows: TGTGCCAGCAGTCGAGGCCCTAGGACTGAAGCTTTCTTT. Translated, it gives CASSRGPRTEAFF.

The genes are TRBV6-5 and TRBJ2-5; 8 bases match TRBD1. The J call may be mistaken, given a closer DNA end match to TRBJ2-7. The CDR3 has 14 residues. Germline lookup yields CDR1 MNHEY and CDR2 SVGAGI. CDR3 sequence (DNA): TGTGCCAGCAGTTATGGTCAGGGGGCGTCCGAGCAGTACTTC. This gives the protein CASSYGQGASEQYF.

This clonotype was seen just once. This chain uses TRBV20-1 with TRBJ2-7; D is perhaps TRBD1 or TRBD2 (5 bases each). Germline lookup yields CDR1 DFQATT and CDR2 SNEGSKA (reference sequence). Trimming left V 6 bases short and J 2 bases short, with 14 bases between. The length of the CDR3 is 13 residues. The CDR3 nucleotides read TGCAGTGCGACCGGGACCCCAACCTACGAGCAGTACTTC. Amino acids: CSATGTPTYEQYF.

The rearrangement uses TRBV30 and TRBJ2-5; D remains ambiguous. The CDR3 is 12 residues long. V was shortened by 1 base and J by 5 bases, with 8 bases between the two germline ends. Germline CDR1 is GTSNPN and CDR2 is SVGIG (reference sequence). The CDR3 DNA sequence: TGTGCCTGGAGTGCGGATGGGGAGACCCAGTACTTC. Translating it yields CAWSADGETQYF.

The chain recombines TRBV7-6 with TRBJ2-1; D is unresolved. V lost 4 bases and J 2 bases, leaving 6 bases between the germline ends. CDR3 length: 13 residues. Germline CDR1 SGHVS, CDR2 FNYEAQ. The CDR3 nucleotides are TGTGCCAGCAGCTCTTGGGCCTACAATGAGCAGTTCTTC. Amino acids: CASSSWAYNEQFF.

Many counts were recorded for this clonotype. The chain has TRBV29-1 and TRBJ2-1; D is perhaps TRBD1 or TRBD2 (7 bases each). V lost 6 bases, J lost 7 bases, and 19 bases lay in between. Germline V gene sequence: CDR1 SQVTM, CDR2 ANQGSEA. The CDR3 runs to 14 residues. CDR3 DNA sequence: TGCAGCGTCCTCACCGGGACAGCGGGGAATGAGCAGTTCTTC. Translated: CSVLTGTAGNEQFF.

This clonotype was seen a few times. CDR3: CASSSRQGWDTQYF. The CDR3 DNA is TGTGCCAGCAGCTCCAGACAGGGTTGGGATACGCAGTATTTT. The chain uses TRBV9 and TRBJ2-3, with TRBD1 identical over 7 bases. The germline V gene has CDR1 SGDLS and CDR2 YYNGEE. The CDR3 runs 14 residues. V lost 4 bases, J lost 6 bases, and 8 bases stayed unmatched.

The genes are TRBV7-6 and TRBJ1-4; no firm D call. This CDR3 has 15 amino acids. Germline V gene sequence: CDR1 SGHVS, CDR2 FNYEAQ. The V gene lost 5 bases and the J gene lost 5 bases, with 15 bases spanning the gap. CDR3 DNA sequence: TGTGCCAGCAGCCCAGGTGTTACTCACAATGAAAAACTGTTTTTT. Translation: CASSPGVTHNEKLFF.

The CDR3: CSAKESGGSYEQYF. CDR3 in DNA: TGCAGTGCTAAAGAGAGCGGGGGCTCCTACGAGCAGTACTTC. This chain joins TRBV20-1 and TRBJ2-7; 8 bases are a match to TRBD2. The length of the CDR3 is 14 residues. In germline, CDR1 is DFQATT, CDR2 SNEGSKA (reference sequence). The ends lost 4 bases at V and 0 bases at J; junction bases unmatched: 5.

The V call is TRBV11-2, the J call TRBJ2-3; D gene uncertain. Trimming took off 0 bases at V and 2 bases at J, with 3 bases between the two ends. This CDR3 region has 13 residues. CDR1 SGHAT and CDR2 FQNNGV come from the germline V gene. CDR3 bases: TGTGCCAGCAGCTTAGATGCCACAGATACGCAGTATTTT. Amino acid sequence: CASSLDATDTQYF.

The chain recombines TRBV19 with TRBJ1-2; TRBD1 matches at 7 bases. Germline loops: CDR1 LNHDA, CDR2 SQIVND (reference sequence). Unmatched junction bases numbered 8, after V lost 4 bases and J lost 6 bases. CDR3 length: 14 residues. The CDR3 reads CASSTRDRVHGYTF. The CDR3 DNA is TGTGCCAGTAGTACGCGCGACAGGGTGCATGGCTACACCTTC.

V is TRBV2 and J is TRBJ2-5; TRBD1 matches at 9 bases. V shed 8 bases, J shed 1 base, and the junction held 8 bases outside the gene matches. Germline V CDR1 and CDR2: SNHLY, FYNNEI. The CDR3 loop spans 15 amino acids. CDR3 amino acids: CASARTGVTQETQYF. CDR3 nucleotide sequence: TGTGCCAGCGCCAGGACAGGGGTAACCCAAGAGACCCAGTACTTC. The variable domain in full, completed from reference TRBV2 and TRBJ2-5, reads EPEVTQTPSHQVTQMGQEVILRCVPISNHLYFYWYRQILGQKVEFLVSFYNNEISEKSEIFDDQFSVERPDGSNFTLKIRSTKLEDSAMYFCASARTGVTQETQYFGPGTRLLVL.

The chain is built from TRBV20-1 and TRBJ1-1; no definite D call. This CDR3 is 13 amino acids long. Germline loops: CDR1 DFQATT, CDR2 SNEGSKA (reference sequence). Trimming removed 3 bases from V and 6 bases from J, with 14 bases in between. The CDR3 here is CSASKSGMPEAFF. CDR3 in DNA: TGCAGTGCTAGTAAGAGCGGGATGCCTGAAGCTTTCTTT.